These 25 T cell receptor beta chains came from one sample sequenced in a study of molecular identifiers for immune sequencing clone quantification. TCRdb re-called the PCR reads through MiXCR, storing one row per CDR3 protein. Among 85,000 to 100,000 distinct CDR3 sequences listed, around a fifth were seen once. Sequencing input: naive CD8+ T cells from blood, with Jurkat cell RNA spiked in. The sample's subset: FACS-sorted CD8+CD4-CCR7+CD45RA+ naive T cells. The receptor source for this set is a human donor in good health. Some libraries in this study had Jurkat cell RNA spiked in.

The sample holds a few counts of this clonotype. This chain connects TRBV13 to TRBJ2-3; D is ambiguous. The length of the CDR3 is 13 residues. Looked up from germline, CDR1 is PRHDT and CDR2 is FYEKMQ (reference sequence). Trimming pared 2 bases from V and 6 bases from J, leaving 9 bases between. Here the CDR3 reads CASSLTVGDTQYF. In DNA form, the CDR3 reads TGTGCCAGCAGCTTAACTGTTGGGGATACGCAGTATTTT. The whole variable domain, filled in from reference TRBV13 and TRBJ2-3, reads AAGVIQSPRHLIKEKRETATLKCYPIPRHDTVYWYQQGPGQDPQFLISFYEKMQSDKGSIPDRFSAQQFSDYHSELNMSSLELGDSALYFCASSLTVGDTQYFGPGTRLTVL.

This clonotype was counted a few times. The chain has TRBV11-2 and TRBJ2-7; 7 bases map to TRBD1. This CDR3 contains 16 residues. Trimming took 0 bases from V and 5 from J; bases not matched to a gene: 10. Germline CDR1 and CDR2: SGHAT and FQNNGV. In DNA form, the CDR3 reads TGTGCCAGCAGCTTAGACGAGGGGGCGCAAGGTAACGAGCAGTACTTC. Its translation: CASSLDEGAQGNEQYF.

The genes are TRBV6-5 and TRBJ1-5; no definite D call. Germline V gives CDR1 MNHEY, CDR2 SVGAGI. Trimming took 6 bases from V and 5 from J, leaving 11 bases between them. The CDR3 totals 13 residues. CDR3: CASRPGRDQPQHF. The CDR3 nucleotides read TGTGCCAGCAGACCAGGACGTGATCAGCCCCAGCATTTT.

A few counts support this clonotype. The rearrangement links TRBV27 to TRBJ2-3; the D gene is possibly TRBD2 (5 bases). This CDR3 spans 15 amino acids. The germline V gene encodes CDR1 MNHEY and CDR2 SMNVEV (reference sequence). Trimming took 1 base from V and 2 from J, leaving 10 bases between them. The CDR3: CASSLYLAYTDTQYF. The CDR3 DNA reads as TGTGCCAGCAGTTTATATCTAGCTTACACAGATACGCAGTATTTT.

In its sample, this clonotype was seen a few times. The genes are TRBV27 and TRBJ1-1; tentative D call: TRBD1 (5 bases). Germline V gives CDR1 MNHEY, CDR2 SMNVEV (reference sequence). V lost 2 bases, J lost 5 bases, and 12 bases lay in between. The CDR3 runs to 14 residues. DNA for the CDR3: TGTGCCAGCAGTTTAACGGGGCTCTGGACTGAAGCTTTCTTT. Translated, it gives CASSLTGLWTEAFF.

The gene calls are TRBV28 and TRBJ2-2, with TRBD1 matching 10 bases. V shed 4 bases, J shed 6 bases, and the junction held 2 bases outside the gene matches. This CDR3 contains 14 residues. Germline CDR1 and CDR2: MDHEN and SYDVKM. CDR3 protein: CASSSGQGAGELFF. The CDR3 region has the DNA TGTGCCAGCAGTTCCGGACAGGGGGCCGGGGAGCTGTTTTTT.

A few counts support this clonotype. V gene TRBV20-1 combines with J gene TRBJ2-1; 12 nucleotides agree with TRBD2. This CDR3 contains 16 residues. Germline V CDR1 and CDR2: DFQATT, SNEGSKA (reference sequence). Trimming cost V 2 bases and J 8 bases; bases outside gene matches: 10. CDR3 nucleotide sequence: TGCAGTGCTAGATCCCTAGCGGGGGGGATCACGGATGAGCAGTTCTTC. It specifies CSARSLAGGITDEQFF.

Ten or more counts support this clonotype. The rearrangement uses TRBV28 and TRBJ2-1, with 8 bases aligning to TRBD2. This CDR3 is 12 amino acids long. Germline V CDR1 and CDR2: MDHEN, SYDVKM. V gave up 9 bases and J gave up 4 bases; unmatched junction bases: 2. The CDR3 coding sequence is TGTGCCAGTGGGACTAGGTACAATGAGCAGTTCTTC. Its protein is CASGTRYNEQFF.

This clonotype appeared a few times. This chain joins TRBV27 and TRBJ1-4; 9 bases map to TRBD1. J gave up 3 bases and V 4 bases, and 9 bases lay outside the gene matches. The CDR3 covers 17 residues. Germline CDR1 MNHEY, CDR2 SMNVEV (reference sequence). This chain's CDR3 is CASSSLDRGTANEKLFF. CDR3 sequence (DNA): TGTGCCAGCAGTTCCCTGGACAGGGGAACGGCTAATGAAAAACTGTTTTTT.

This clonotype was found many times. The chain uses TRBV6-2 or TRBV6-3 and TRBJ1-1; D ambiguous. The V end was cut by 5 bases, the J end by 4 bases, with 5 bases between. This CDR3 comprises 11 residues. CDR1 is MNHEY, CDR2 SVGEGT, per germline. The CDR3, as DNA: TGTGCCAGCAGTCGGAGCACTGAAGCTTTCTTT. Encoded protein: CASSRSTEAFF.

Many counts were recorded for this clonotype. The rearrangement uses TRBV16 and TRBJ1-1; 8 bases map to TRBD1. The trim removed 0 bases at V and 2 bases at J, leaving 8 bases unmatched. The CDR3 loop spans 17 amino acids. CDR1 is KGHSY and CDR2 is FQNENV in the germline V gene. Written as DNA, the CDR3 is TGTGCCAGCAGCCAATCGATTGACAGGGGCCAAAACACTGAAGCTTTCTTT. Translation gives CASSQSIDRGQNTEAFF.

This clonotype was counted only a few times. This chain uses TRBV6-6 with TRBJ2-1, with no clear D. CDR1 is MNHNY, CDR2 SVGAGI, per germline (reference sequence). CDR3 size: 13 residues. Deletions cut 6 bases from V and 4 bases from J, with 10 bases between. CDR3 in amino acids: CASSHTTYNEQFF. The CDR3 DNA reads as TGTGCCAGCAGCCACACAACTTACAATGAGCAGTTCTTC.

This clonotype appeared a few times. This sequence joins TRBV10-2 and TRBJ2-2; 8 bases align to TRBD1. The V segment lost 3 bases and the J segment 5 bases; nucleotides outside the gene matches: 5. The CDR3 is made up of 15 amino acids. Germline lookup yields CDR1 WSHSY and CDR2 SAAADI. CDR3 residues: CASSDTGGWTGELFF. Here the CDR3 DNA reads TGCGCCAGCAGTGATACAGGGGGATGGACCGGGGAGCTGTTTTTT.

This clonotype was observed once. The V call is TRBV6-2 or TRBV6-3, the J call TRBJ2-2; a weak D match, TRBD2 (5 bases). V was shortened by 7 bases and J by 1 base, with 10 bases between the two germline ends. The CDR3 is 14 amino acids. Germline CDR1 and CDR2: MNHEY and SVGEGT. CDR3 region: CASTHGLNTGELFF. CDR3 nucleotide sequence: TGTGCCAGCACCCACGGACTGAACACCGGGGAGCTGTTTTTT.

Turning to this clonotype: At one of its ends the junction is not consistent with the germline gene, which may arise from a read error. The chain carries TRBV9 and TRBJ1-6; D gene uncertain. CDR1 is SGDLS and CDR2 is YYNGEE in the germline V gene. The CDR3 has 14 amino acids. The CDR3 bases are TGTGCCAGTAGCGCCCGGTCCCTTAATTCACCCCTCCACTTT. Translation gives CASSARSLNSPLHF.

Details on this clonotype: Possible read error: a much larger clone is one base away. This rearrangement joins TRBV6-2 or TRBV6-3 to TRBJ2-2; D is undetermined. V lost 5 bases to trimming and J lost 3 bases, with 10 bases between them. This CDR3 has 14 residues. CDR1 MNHEY and CDR2 SVGEGT come from the germline V gene. The CDR3: CASSQDGYTGELFF. CDR3 nucleotides: TGTGCCAGCAGTCAAGACGGATACACCGGGGAGCTGTTTTTT.

This clonotype was seen only a few times. Germline is not matched at one junction end, which may reflect a read error. The rearrangement links TRBV7-6 to TRBJ1-5; 8 bases align to TRBD1. Germline V gives CDR1 SGHVS, CDR2 FNYEAQ. The CDR3 has 14 amino acids. The CDR3 DNA is TGTGCCGGCAGCTTGGGGCAGGGGGCACAGCCCCAGCATTTT. This encodes CAGSLGQGAQPQHF.

As concerns this clonotype: Since the CDR3 does not end with the conserved phenylalanine or tryptophan, this likely comes from a read error. J is TRBJ2-2 and V is TRBV6-2 or TRBV6-3; D unclear. The CDR3 length is 18 residues. Trimming left V 2 bases short and J 6 bases short, with 22 bases between. Germline CDR1 is MNHEY and CDR2 is SVGEGT. This chain's CDR3 is CASSYNVEAAARSGELFY. CDR3 in DNA: TGTGCCAGCAGTTACAACGTCGAGGCCGCGGCACGATCCGGGGAGCTGTTTTAT.

This clonotype was recorded at least ten times. The CDR3 sequence: CSANPPGKGSTDTQYF. Written as DNA, the CDR3 is TGCAGTGCCAATCCGCCGGGGAAGGGGAGCACAGATACGCAGTATTTT. The gene calls are TRBV20-1 and TRBJ2-3; the D gene could be TRBD1 or TRBD2 (5 bases each). CDR1 and CDR2 from the germline V gene are DFQATT and SNEGSKA (reference sequence). CDR3 length: 16 amino acids. The V gene lost 6 bases and the J gene lost 0 bases, with 19 bases spanning the gap.

The CDR3 bases are TGTGCCAGCAGCCCCGATCCCTCGCAGCCCCAGCATTTT. This translates into CASSPDPSQPQHF. The rearrangement links TRBV12-3 or TRBV12-4 to TRBJ1-5; D remains unclear. This CDR3 contains 13 residues. Trimming removed 6 bases from V and 7 bases from J, with 13 bases in between.

This clonotype was seen ten or more times. The rearrangement links TRBV7-6 to TRBJ2-1, with 12 bases fitting TRBD1. This CDR3 contains 16 residues. In germline, CDR1 is SGHVS, CDR2 FNYEAQ. After removal of 3 bases from V and 6 bases from J, the junction contained 6 bases not matched to a gene. The CDR3 here is CASSFGDRGPGNEQFF. CDR3 DNA sequence: TGTGCCAGCAGCTTTGGGGACAGGGGGCCGGGCAATGAGCAGTTCTTC.

The chain is built from TRBV20-1 and TRBJ2-7; tentative D call: TRBD1 (6 bases). V was clipped by 7 bases and J by 2 bases, with 12 bases between them. Germline CDR1 and CDR2: DFQATT and SNEGSKA (reference sequence). This CDR3 comprises 12 residues. The CDR3 is CSGLGATYEQYF. CDR3 nucleotide sequence: TGCAGTGGGCTGGGGGCCACCTACGAGCAGTACTTC.

This clonotype was seen a handful of times. The V and J genes are TRBV4-2 and TRBJ2-1; 7 nucleotides match TRBD2. Trimming removed 0 bases from V and 6 bases from J; junction bases left unmatched: 11. Germline values: CDR1 LGHNA, CDR2 YNFKEQ. The CDR3 consists of 17 residues. The CDR3 bases are TGTGCCAGCAGCCAAGAGATACGCGGGGGAGTAGTCAATGAGCAGTTCTTC. Encoded protein: CASSQEIRGGVVNEQFF.

This clonotype was picked up many times. The CDR3 coding sequence is TGTGCCAGCAGTTACTCACTAGCGGGAGTGTCTGGGGCCAACGTCCTGACTTTC. Amino acids: CASSYSLAGVSGANVLTF. This chain uses TRBV6-5 with TRBJ2-6, with TRBD2 identical over 11 bases. The trim removed 0 bases at V and 1 base at J, leaving 2 bases unmatched. CDR3 size: 18 residues. Germline V CDR1 and CDR2: MNHEY, SVGAGI.

Turning to this clonotype: A clone one base away is much larger, so this may be a read error. V and J are TRBV7-9 and TRBJ2-7; perhaps D is TRBD1 or TRBD2 (5 bases each). V gave up 5 bases and J gave up 5 bases, with 25 bases separating them. Germline lookup yields CDR1 SEHNR and CDR2 FQNEAQ (reference sequence). This CDR3 spans 17 amino acids. The DNA of the CDR3 is TGTGCCAGCAGCGATGAGGCAGGTTCCAAGCAGGGACACGAGCAGTACTTC. It is translated as CASSDEAGSKQGHEQYF.